The 22 T cell receptor beta chains given below trace back to one sample, sequenced in a study of blood T cell repertoires in COVID-19. Some clones are missing from TCRdb's copy, which holds only in-frame ones; the method was immunoSEQ multiplex PCR. Seen here are about 260,000 clones, over 75% observed once, and the top ten hold approximately 12%. Sequences were obtained from peripheral blood. The receptors come from a human donor in a cohort sampled during active COVID-19.

V and J are TRBV7-3 and TRBJ2-1, with 7 bases aligning to TRBD2. This CDR3 comprises 16 residues. Germline loops: CDR1 SGHTA, CDR2 FQGTGA. V was pared by 5 bases and J by 9 bases, with 16 bases of the junction left unmatched. Written as DNA, the CDR3 is TGTGCCAGCAGCGCACCGGGAGCGGGAAGTGGTGGTGAGCAGTTCTTC. Translation gives CASSAPGAGSGGEQFF.

This chain connects TRBV7-2 to TRBJ2-1; 13 positions match TRBD2. Looked up from germline, CDR1 is SGHTA and CDR2 is FQGNSA. This CDR3 is 19 amino acids long. V lost 5 bases and J lost 0; bases outside the gene matches: 10. The CDR3 is CASSPGTSGTQRSYNEQFF. The DNA of the CDR3 is TGTGCCAGCAGCCCAGGGACTAGCGGGACCCAACGCTCCTACAATGAGCAGTTCTTC.

This clone was recorded once. The J gene is TRBJ1-3, the V gene TRBV28, with D hard to call. V lost 5 bases, J lost 0 bases, and 17 bases lay in between. CDR1 MDHEN and CDR2 SYDVKM come from the germline V gene. CDR3 size: 17 residues. CDR3 bases: TGTGCCAGCAGTCGGGCGGGTTTAGGGAACTCTGGAAACACCATATATTTT. As protein: CASSRAGLGNSGNTIYF. The variable domain in full, completed from reference TRBV28 and TRBJ1-3, reads DVKVTQSSRYLVKRTGEKVFLECVQDMDHENMFWYRQDPGLGLRLIYFSYDVKMKEKGDIPEGYSVSREKKERFSLILESASTNQTSMYLCASSRAGLGNSGNTIYFGEGSWLTVV.

This clone came up once. The chain has TRBV7-9 and TRBJ2-7; D may be TRBD1 (6 bases). V lost 6 bases, J lost 1 base, and 16 bases lay in between. This CDR3 region has 15 residues. Germline CDR1 and CDR2: SEHNR and FQNEAQ (reference sequence). This chain's CDR3 is CASSLGGDRSYEQYF. CDR3 nucleotides: TGTGCCAGCAGTTTGGGCGGAGACAGGTCCTACGAGCAGTACTTC. Together with reference TRBV7-9 and TRBJ2-7, the CDR3 gives the full variable domain: DTGVSQNPRHKITKRGQNVTFRCDPISEHNRLYWYRQTLGQGPEFLTYFQNEAQLEKSRLLSDRFSAERPKGSFSTLEIQRTEQGDSAMYLCASSLGGDRSYEQYFGPGTRLTVT.

The chain has TRBV19 and TRBJ2-2; TRBD2 is a possible D gene (6 bases). In germline, CDR1 is LNHDA, CDR2 SQIVND (reference sequence). This CDR3 region has 14 residues. V lost 7 bases and J lost 4, with 13 bases in between. CDR3 sequence (DNA): TGTGCCAGTATGGGGTGGGGGGTCACCGGGGAGCTGTTTTTT. This sequence encodes CASMGWGVTGELFF.

CDR3 in DNA: TGTGCCAGCAGTTTATCCCGTAGGACAGCCGGGGAGCTGTTTTTT. Amino acid sequence: CASSLSRRTAGELFF. The chain recombines TRBV28 with TRBJ2-2; TRBD1 might be the D (6 bases). The CDR3 is made up of 15 amino acids. V shed 1 base and J shed 6 bases, with 12 bases lying between them. Germline lookup yields CDR1 MDHEN and CDR2 SYDVKM.

The J gene is TRBJ2-5, the V gene TRBV18; D perhaps matches TRBD1 (5 bases). Germline assignment: CDR1 KGHSH and CDR2 LQKENI. The CDR3 runs 14 residues. Trimming stripped 3 bases from V and 5 bases from J, with 13 bases between. This CDR3 reads CASSPATVRETQYF. CDR3 bases: TGTGCCAGCTCACCGGCGACAGTGAGGGAGACCCAGTACTTC.

V is TRBV5-1 and J is TRBJ2-5, with 14 positions matching TRBD2. This CDR3 contains 16 residues. Losses at the gene ends were 4 bases for V and 4 bases for J; bases not matched to a gene: 6. Germline CDR1 and CDR2: SGHRS and YFSETQ. The chain's CDR3 is CASSTGTSGSLETQYF. Here the CDR3 DNA reads TGCGCCAGCAGCACCGGGACTAGCGGGAGTTTAGAGACCCAGTACTTC.

The chain links TRBV6-5 to TRBJ1-3; TRBD1 matches at 7 bases. V shed 5 bases, J shed 2 bases, and the junction held 6 bases outside the gene matches. The CDR3 runs 15 residues. Germline V gives CDR1 MNHEY, CDR2 SVGAGI. The CDR3: CASSPLQGAGNTIYF. In DNA form, the CDR3 reads TGTGCCAGCAGTCCTCTCCAGGGGGCTGGAAACACCATATATTTT.

J is TRBJ1-2 and V is TRBV4-1; possibly TRBD1 for D (6 bases). The CDR3 consists of 20 residues. V gave up 0 bases and J gave up 3 bases, with 26 bases separating them. Germline lookup yields CDR1 MGHRA and CDR2 YSYEKL. The DNA of the CDR3 is TGCGCCAGCAGCCAAGATTTTACACAGGGCGGTACCTGGGGTCACTATGGCTACACCTTC. As protein: CASSQDFTQGGTWGHYGYTF.

This rearrangement joins TRBV6-2 or TRBV6-3 to TRBJ2-5, with D tentatively TRBD2 (6 bases). The CDR3 length is 16 residues. CDR1 is MNHEY, CDR2 SVGEGT, per germline. The V end lost 5 bases, the J end lost 7 bases, and 23 bases lay between the germline ends. The CDR3 coding sequence is TGTGCCAGCAGTCAAGGGCGGACCCCGGGGGTCGGGACCCAGTACTTC. Its protein is CASSQGRTPGVGTQYF.

V is TRBV24-1 and J is TRBJ1-2; TRBD1 agrees at 8 bases. The V and J ends lost 3 bases and 4 bases, in that order; junction bases with no gene match: 6. Per the germline V gene, CDR1 is KGHDR and CDR2 is SFDVKD. The length of the CDR3 is 15 residues. The CDR3, as DNA: TGTGCCACCAGTGATGCGACAGGGGTTTCCTATGGCTACACCTTC. Residues: CATSDATGVSYGYTF.

This clone came up once. The chain has TRBV6-5 and TRBJ1-1; D possibly corresponds to TRBD1 (5 bases). CDR1 is MNHEY, CDR2 SVGAGI, per germline. V dropped 0 bases and J dropped 1 base, with 12 bases sitting between them. This CDR3 is 16 amino acids long. CDR3 sequence reads: CASSYSKGATNTEAFF. CDR3 nucleotide sequence: TGTGCCAGCAGTTACTCGAAAGGGGCCACGAACACTGAAGCTTTCTTT.

The chain carries TRBV9 and TRBJ1-2; perhaps TRBD1 as D (6 bases). The CDR3 consists of 15 residues. V dropped 0 bases and J dropped 2 bases, with 11 bases sitting between them. Per the germline V gene, CDR1 is SGDLS and CDR2 is YYNGEE. The CDR3, as DNA: TGTGCCAGCAGCGTAGAACCCACAGGGAACTATGGCTACACCTTC. It encodes CASSVEPTGNYGYTF.

The chain carries TRBV19 and TRBJ2-7; 8 bases fit TRBD2. Losses at the gene ends were 4 bases for V and 3 bases for J; bases not matched to a gene: 23. The germline CDR1 and CDR2 sequences are LNHDA and SQIVND (reference sequence). The CDR3 length is 20 residues. CDR3 amino acids: CASSKQITGHAGGPDYEQYF. CDR3 DNA: TGTGCCAGTAGTAAACAAATTACAGGGCATGCGGGAGGACCCGACTACGAGCAGTACTTC.

This clone was recorded a few times. The V call is TRBV3-1 (or the pseudogene TRBV3-2), the J call TRBJ2-7; D remains unclear. Deletions cut 4 bases from V and 2 bases from J, with 3 bases between. This CDR3 has 11 residues. Germline V CDR1 and CDR2: LGHDT, YNNKEL (reference sequence). CDR3 nucleotide sequence: TGTGCCAGCAGCCGAGCCTACGAGCAGTACTTC. Its translation: CASSRAYEQYF.

The chain recombines TRBV15 with TRBJ2-1; 13 positions match TRBD2. Losses at the gene ends were 1 base for V and 7 bases for J; bases not matched to a gene: 7. The CDR3 consists of 17 residues. Germline CDR1 is LNHNV and CDR2 is YYDKDF (reference sequence). CDR3 protein: CATSRAHGLAGENEQFF. The CDR3 DNA sequence: TGTGCCACCAGCAGAGCACACGGACTAGCGGGAGAGAATGAGCAGTTCTTC.

This clone has just a few counts. The chain couples TRBV18 to TRBJ2-7, with D possibly matching TRBD2 (6 bases). Between the trimmed V and J ends, which lost 4 bases and 2 bases, there was a span of 15 bases. CDR3 length: 15 amino acids. Looked up from germline, CDR1 is KGHSH and CDR2 is LQKENI. The CDR3 is CASSQLGGGPYEQYF. The DNA for the CDR3 is TGTGCCAGCTCACAACTCGGGGGAGGCCCCTACGAGCAGTACTTC. The full variable domain, its missing parts supplied by reference TRBV18 and TRBJ2-7, is NAGVMQNPRHLVRRRGQEARLRCSPMKGHSHVYWYRQLPEEGLKFMVYLQKENIIDESGMPKERFSAEFPKEGPSILRIQQVVRGDSAAYFCASSQLGGGPYEQYFGPGTRLTVT.

The chain joins TRBV6-6 to TRBJ1-4, with TRBD1 matching over 11 bases. J gave up 11 bases and V 6 bases, and 11 bases lay outside the gene matches. Germline loops: CDR1 MNHNY, CDR2 SVGAGI (reference sequence). The CDR3 totals 15 residues. DNA of the CDR3: TGTGCCAGCAGACCGATGTCCGGGACAGGGGGGAAACTGTTTTTT. This translates into CASRPMSGTGGKLFF.

J is TRBJ2-2 and V is TRBV5-1; TRBD2 matches at 13 bases. The CDR3 runs to 18 residues. After removal of 1 base from V and 4 bases from J, the junction contained 7 bases not matched to a gene. CDR1 is SGHRS and CDR2 is YFSETQ in the germline V gene. The CDR3 here is CASSLKLAGGPGTGELFF. As DNA, the CDR3 is TGCGCCAGCAGCTTGAAACTAGCGGGAGGGCCTGGCACCGGGGAGCTGTTTTTT.

The rearrangement uses TRBV6-5 and TRBJ2-2; 8 bases map to TRBD1. The CDR3 is made up of 15 amino acids. The germline CDR1 and CDR2 sequences are MNHEY and SVGAGI. V was pared by 6 bases and J by 5 bases, with 8 bases of the junction left unmatched. CDR3 amino acids: CASSFRDRRTGELFF. CDR3 sequence (DNA): TGTGCCAGCAGCTTCCGGGACAGGCGGACCGGGGAGCTGTTTTTT.

This rearrangement joins TRBV18 to TRBJ2-4, with 8 bases matching TRBD2. CDR3 length equals 14 residues. CDR1 and CDR2 (germline): KGHSH, LQKENI. V lost 6 bases, J lost 7 bases, and 8 bases stayed unmatched. CDR3 protein: CASSQGTSENIQYF. In nucleotides, the CDR3 is TGTGCCAGCTCCCAAGGGACTAGTGAGAACATTCAGTACTTC.